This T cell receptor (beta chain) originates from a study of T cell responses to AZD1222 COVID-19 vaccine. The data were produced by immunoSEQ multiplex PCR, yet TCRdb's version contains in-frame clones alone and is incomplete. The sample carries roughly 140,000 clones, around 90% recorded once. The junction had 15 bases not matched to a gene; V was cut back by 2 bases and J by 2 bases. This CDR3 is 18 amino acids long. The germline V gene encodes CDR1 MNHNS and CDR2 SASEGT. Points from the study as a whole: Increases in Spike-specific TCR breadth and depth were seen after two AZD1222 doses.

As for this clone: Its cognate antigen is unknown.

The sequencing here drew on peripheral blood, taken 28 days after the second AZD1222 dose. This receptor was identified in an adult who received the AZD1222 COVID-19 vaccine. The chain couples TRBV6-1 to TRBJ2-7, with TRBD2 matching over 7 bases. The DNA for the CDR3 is TGTGCCAGCAGTGAACTAGGGCTAGCGGAAAACCAGCCCTACGAGCAGTACTTC. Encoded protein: CASSELGLAENQPYEQYF.